The next 2 T cell receptor beta chains were all read from a single sample in a study of T cells in tuberculosis (dated by TCRdb to the late 2010s). Library preparation employed the immunoSEQ multiplex PCR assay. TCRdb's version of the immuneACCESS table is confined to in-frame rearrangements and falls short of the full clone set. An unresolved V gene accounts for under half of the shortfall where checked; the remainder is of unknown origin. The sample data list over 40,000 clones, and 95% of these were observed just once. Roughly 3.5% of the sample lies in the top ten. Sequencing was done on a sample of PBMCs. The receptors stem from a donor aged 10-29 years with latent tuberculosis or without tuberculosis infection.

This clone is a singleton in its sample. The J gene is TRBJ1-2, the V gene TRBV4-3, with TRBD1 matching 7 bases. The germline V gene encodes CDR1 LGHNA and CDR2 YSLEER. The junction had 2 bases not matched to a gene; V was cut back by 3 bases and J by 4 bases. The CDR3 length is 13 residues. The CDR3 bases are TGCGCCAGCAGCCAGGACAGGACCTATGGCTACACCTTC. Its protein product is CASSQDRTYGYTF.

J is TRBJ1-2 and V is TRBV28; 7 nucleotides agree with TRBD1. Germline loops: CDR1 MDHEN, CDR2 SYDVKM. The CDR3 length is 14 residues. Unmatched junction bases numbered 4, after V lost 3 bases and J lost 3 bases. Here the CDR3 DNA reads TGTGCCAGCAGTTTCATCGACAGGGACTATGGCTACACCTTC. The encoded protein is CASSFIDRDYGYTF.